This TCR beta chain originates from a study of T cell responses to AZD1222 COVID-19 vaccine. Using immunoSEQ multiplex PCR, the repertoire was profiled, and TCRdb retains in-frame clones only, with some absent. The table includes some 180,000 clones, around 85% detected once. This CDR3 comprises 14 residues. Germline assignment: CDR1 SNHLY and CDR2 FYNNEI. Trimming removed 4 bases at V and 11 bases at J, with 18 bases between. Material: peripheral blood, obtained 28 days after the second AZD1222 dose. This sequence was found in an adult who received the AZD1222 COVID-19 vaccine. The rearrangement uses TRBV2 and TRBJ1-5, with D tentatively TRBD1 (5 bases). The CDR3 DNA follows: TGTGCCAGCAGTGTCAGGGCGGCGTCTAGGGCCCAGCATTTT. The encoded protein is CASSVRAASRAQHF.